This T cell receptor beta chain appears in the sequencing data of a study of neurological immune-mediated disorders. The sorted libraries were made from more than 900,000 CD4+ or CD8+ T cells. The trim removed 1 base at V and 2 bases at J, leaving 7 bases unmatched. The CDR3 consists of 17 residues. CDR1 is MGHRA and CDR2 is YSYEKL in the germline V gene. 5'RACE with 10-nucleotide random UMIs produced the cDNA. Whenever a sequencing run was performed, it yielded over 160 million TCR-beta sequences from 15-18 subjects. MiXCR was run by TCRdb on the 5' RACE reads, yielding one entry per CDR3 protein. The repertoire includes roughly 36,000 distinct CDR3 sequences, 6.5% to 8.5% of them detected once, and about 6% sits in the top ten. There are many counts of this clonotype. What it binds is not known. Study-wide results and limits: Among expanded clones, no CDR3 amino acid sequences were shared across subjects, a pattern suggesting private repertoires in all groups.

Source material: CD4+ T cells from blood. The chain combines TRBV4-1 with TRBJ2-1; 8 bases are a match to TRBD2. This receptor was identified in a man aged 45-65 years in good health. Here the CDR3 reads CASSQGLSGSTYNEQFF. In DNA form, the CDR3 reads TGCGCCAGCAGCCAAGGGCTAAGCGGGAGCACCTACAATGAGCAGTTCTTC.